Below are 9 T cell receptor beta chains sequenced from a single sample in a study of cytomegalovirus exposure and HLA in healthy donors. The PCR used 60 Vbeta and 13 Jbeta primers. Sequenced by immunoSEQ multiplex PCR; TCRdb stores in-frame clones only, minus some. This table has 110,000 to 150,000 clones, around 78% appearing once. The sequenced sample consisted of PBMCs. All receptors come from a male donor in good health and CMV-seronegative.

The chain carries TRBV7-2 and TRBJ1-5; D might be TRBD1 (5 bases). The CDR3 loop spans 14 amino acids. Trimming removed 2 bases at V and 6 bases at J, with 11 bases between. Germline V gene lookup returns CDR1 SGHTA and CDR2 FQGNSA. Here the CDR3 DNA reads TGTGCCAGCAGCTTATCAGGGTTAACTCAGCCCCAGCATTTT. It encodes CASSLSGLTQPQHF.

The chain is built from TRBV5-6 and TRBJ1-2; 9 bases align to TRBD1. Germline CDR1 reads SGHDT; CDR2 reads YYEEEE. V shed 4 bases and J 4 bases; nucleotides not matched to a gene: 8. The CDR3 is made up of 15 amino acids. CDR3 coding DNA: TGTGCCAGCAGCGCCGGGACAGGGCTGGTCTATGGCTACACCTTC. Its translation: CASSAGTGLVYGYTF.

This clone has more than one count but fewer than ten. The V call is TRBV6-1, the J call TRBJ1-1; 10 bases fit TRBD1. J gave up 0 bases and V 4 bases, and 5 bases lay outside the gene matches. Germline CDR1 MNHNS, CDR2 SASEGT. CDR3 length: 16 residues. The chain's CDR3 is CASSGTGGSLNTEAFF. CDR3 coding DNA: TGTGCCAGCAGTGGGACAGGGGGTTCCCTGAACACTGAAGCTTTCTTT.

The chain carries TRBV19 and TRBJ1-2; TRBD1 agrees at 12 bases. Germline trimming cut 5 bases from V and 2 bases from J; bases unmatched to any gene: 12. Germline values: CDR1 LNHDA, CDR2 SQIVND (reference sequence). The CDR3 is 18 amino acids. The CDR3 DNA reads TGTGCCAGTAGTCTACACCTGGGACAGGGGGCGCCGAACTATGGCTACACCTTC. Amino acids: CASSLHLGQGAPNYGYTF.

The chain carries TRBV7-9 and TRBJ2-7; D is perhaps TRBD1 (6 bases). There are 14 residues in the CDR3. Germline V gives CDR1 SEHNR, CDR2 FQNEAQ (reference sequence). Trimming took off 0 bases at V and 2 bases at J, with 8 bases between the two ends. This chain's CDR3 is CASSLAGATYEQYF. Here the CDR3 DNA reads TGTGCCAGCAGCTTAGCGGGGGCGACCTACGAGCAGTACTTC.

CDR3 sequence: CASSSTVSSYNSPLHF. The CDR3 nucleotides are TGCGCCAGCAGCTCGACAGTTAGCTCCTATAATTCACCCCTCCACTTT. This chain connects TRBV5-1 to TRBJ1-6, with D possibly being TRBD1 (5 bases). Germline V gene lookup returns CDR1 SGHRS and CDR2 YFSETQ. V was clipped by 3 bases and J by 0 bases, with 10 bases between them. This CDR3 has 16 residues.

This chain links TRBV10-2 with TRBJ1-1; 7 nucleotides agree with TRBD1. V shed 7 bases and J 7 bases; nucleotides not matched to a gene: 9. The CDR3 is 13 amino acids. The V gene's germline CDR1 is WSHSY and CDR2 SAAADI. DNA of the CDR3: TGCGCCAGCATAGACAGGGAACAAGGTGAAGCTTTCTTT. Protein: CASIDREQGEAFF.

The CDR3 here is CSVGYRDRESQFF. CDR3 coding DNA: TGCAGCGTAGGTTACCGGGACAGGGAATCGCAGTTCTTC. V and J are TRBV29-1 and TRBJ2-1; TRBD1 agrees at 9 bases. The V gene end was trimmed by 6 bases and the J gene end by 12 bases; junction bases not matched to a gene: 12. The CDR3 totals 13 residues. From germline, CDR1 is SQVTM and CDR2 ANQGSEA.

The chain joins TRBV9 to TRBJ1-1; no clear D gene. The CDR3 has 15 amino acids. V was clipped by 3 bases and J by 1 base, with 13 bases between them. Germline V gene lookup returns CDR1 SGDLS and CDR2 YYNGEE. The CDR3 coding sequence is TGTGCCAGCAGCGCCCGGACCGGGAAGAACACTGAAGCTTTCTTT. This codes for CASSARTGKNTEAFF.